A selection of T cell receptor beta chains follows, all from one sample in a study of glioma-infiltrating T cells. Using its own MiXCR run on the multiplex PCR reads, TCRdb lists one record per CDR3 protein. The table includes about 210,000 distinct CDR3 sequences, about 31% detected once. Sequencing used glioma tissue, nonneoplastic brain tissue, or PBMCs (not recorded which). The receptors were sampled from a human donor with low-grade glioma or glioblastoma, undergoing nonglioma brain surgery, or in good health (not recorded which). CDR3s include the opening cysteine and the closing phenylalanine or tryptophan. A D gene is named only where the DNA matches it firmly. Size values are once, few and many counts, or a class for expanded clones, and some rows have none.

TRBJ2-7 | NA | TRBV5-4 | TRBD1 | CASSLGLTGIAYEQYF | TGTGCCAGCAGCTTGGGGCTGACAGGGATTGCCTACGAGCAGTACTTC
TRBJ2-7 | many | TRBV4-2 | TRBD2 | CASSQLAGGPFPHEQYF | TGTGCCAGCAGCCAACTAGCGGGAGGGCCATTCCCCCACGAGCAGTACTTC
TRBJ1-5 | many | TRBV28 | NA | CASGITTQHF | TGTGCCAGTGGAATCACGACCCAGCATTTT
TRBJ1-5 | many | TRBV7-2 | NA | CASSLGTPAGQPQHF | TGTGCCAGCAGCTTGGGCACCCCCGCAGGGCAGCCCCAGCATTTT
TRBJ2-1 | many | TRBV28 | TRBD2 | CASSRVPAGFPRNEQFF | TGTGCCAGCAGTCGAGTCCCAGCGGGGTTCCCTAGGAATGAGCAGTTCTTC
TRBJ2-3 | NA | TRBV7-3 | TRBD2 | CASSKNGGTSSTDTQYF | TGTGCCAGCAGCAAGAATGGGGGGACTAGCAGCACAGATACGCAGTATTTT
TRBJ1-1 | many | TRBV7-2 | NA | CASSSQGLQTVEAFF | TGTGCCAGCAGCTCGCAGGGGCTCCAAACTGTAGAAGCTTTCTTT
TRBJ2-7 | few | TRBV7-2 | NA | CASSLALGGQYEQYF | TGTGCCAGCAGCCTGGCACTAGGGGGGCAATACGAGCAGTACTTC
TRBJ2-7 | many | TRBV20-1 | NA | CSARVDRSYEQYF | TGCAGTGCTAGAGTTGACAGATCCTACGAGCAGTACTTC
TRBJ2-3 | many | TRBV6-2/TRBV6-3 | NA | CASSSKPGRITDTQYF | TGTGCCAGCAGTTCGAAACCGGGACGCATCACAGATACGCAGTATTTT
TRBJ2-3 | many | TRBV6-6 | NA | CASSYGSGENTQYF | TGTGCCAGCAGTTACGGTTCGGGGGAAAATACGCAGTATTTT
TRBJ2-3 | many | TRBV10-3 | NA | CAISESRGLTDTQYF | TGTGCCATCAGTGAGTCGCGGGGACTTACAGATACGCAGTATTTT